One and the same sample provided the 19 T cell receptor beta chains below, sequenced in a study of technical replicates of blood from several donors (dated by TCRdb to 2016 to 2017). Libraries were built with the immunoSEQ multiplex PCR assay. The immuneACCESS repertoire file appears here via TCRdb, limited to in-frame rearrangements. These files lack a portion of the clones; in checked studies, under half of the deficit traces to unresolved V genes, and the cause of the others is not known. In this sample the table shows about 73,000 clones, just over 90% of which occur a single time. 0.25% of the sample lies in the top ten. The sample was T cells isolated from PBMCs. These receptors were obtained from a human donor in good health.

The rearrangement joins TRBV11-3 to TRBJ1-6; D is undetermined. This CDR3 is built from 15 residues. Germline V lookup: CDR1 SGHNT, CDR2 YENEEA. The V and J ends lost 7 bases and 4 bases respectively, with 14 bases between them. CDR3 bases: TGTGCCAGCACCGGAGGGTCTGGATATAATTCACCCCTCCACTTT. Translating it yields CASTGGSGYNSPLHF.

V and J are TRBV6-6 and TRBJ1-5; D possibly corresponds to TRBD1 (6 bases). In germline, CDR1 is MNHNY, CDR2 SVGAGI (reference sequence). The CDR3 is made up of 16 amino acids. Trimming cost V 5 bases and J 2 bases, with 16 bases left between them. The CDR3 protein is CASSINRDGGNQPQHF. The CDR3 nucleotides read TGTGCCAGCAGTATTAACAGGGACGGGGGCAATCAGCCCCAGCATTTT.

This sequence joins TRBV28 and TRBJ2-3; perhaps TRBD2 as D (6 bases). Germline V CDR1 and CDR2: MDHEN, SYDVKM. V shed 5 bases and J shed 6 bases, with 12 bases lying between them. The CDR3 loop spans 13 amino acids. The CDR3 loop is CASSKGGMDTQYF. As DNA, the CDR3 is TGTGCCAGCAGTAAAGGCGGGATGGATACGCAGTATTTT.

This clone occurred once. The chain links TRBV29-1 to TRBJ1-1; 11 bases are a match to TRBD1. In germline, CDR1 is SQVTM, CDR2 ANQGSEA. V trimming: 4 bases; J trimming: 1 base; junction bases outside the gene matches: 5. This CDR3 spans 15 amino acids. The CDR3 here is CSVVRDRGKNTEAFF. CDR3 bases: TGCAGCGTTGTCCGGGACAGGGGGAAGAACACTGAAGCTTTCTTT.

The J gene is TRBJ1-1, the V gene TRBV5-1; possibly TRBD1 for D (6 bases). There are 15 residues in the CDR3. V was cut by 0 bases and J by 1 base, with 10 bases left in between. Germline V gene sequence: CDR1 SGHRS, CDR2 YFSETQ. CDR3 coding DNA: TGCGCCAGCAGCTTGGATGGGGGCGAGAACACTGAAGCTTTCTTT. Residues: CASSLDGGENTEAFF.

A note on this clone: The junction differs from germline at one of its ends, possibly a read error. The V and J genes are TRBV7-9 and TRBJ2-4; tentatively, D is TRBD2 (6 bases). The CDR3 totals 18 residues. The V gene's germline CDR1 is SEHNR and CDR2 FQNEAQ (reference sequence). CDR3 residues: CASSHSGDPPPQGNIQYF. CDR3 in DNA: TGTGCCAGCAGCCATAGCGGCGACCCACCCCCTCAGGGTAACATTCAGTATTTC.

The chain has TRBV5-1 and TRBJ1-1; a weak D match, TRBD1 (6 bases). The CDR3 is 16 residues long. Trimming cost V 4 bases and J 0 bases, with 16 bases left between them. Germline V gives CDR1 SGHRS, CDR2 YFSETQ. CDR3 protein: CASSPQGPPLNTEAFF. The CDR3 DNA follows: TGCGCCAGCAGCCCTCAGGGGCCGCCGTTGAACACTGAAGCTTTCTTT.

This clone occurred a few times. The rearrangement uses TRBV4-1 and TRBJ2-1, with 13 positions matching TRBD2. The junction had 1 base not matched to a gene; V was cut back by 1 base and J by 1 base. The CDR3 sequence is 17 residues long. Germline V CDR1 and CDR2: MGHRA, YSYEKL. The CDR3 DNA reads TGCGCCAGCAGCCAAGGGACTAGCGGGAGTTCCTACAATGAGCAGTTCTTC. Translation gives CASSQGTSGSSYNEQFF.

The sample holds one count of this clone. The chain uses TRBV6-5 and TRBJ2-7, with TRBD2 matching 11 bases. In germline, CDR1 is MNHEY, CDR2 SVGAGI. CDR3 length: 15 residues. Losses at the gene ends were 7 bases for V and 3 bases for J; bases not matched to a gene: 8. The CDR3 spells CASTFSGRGNYEQYF. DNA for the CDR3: TGTGCCAGCACGTTTAGCGGGAGGGGAAACTACGAGCAGTACTTC.

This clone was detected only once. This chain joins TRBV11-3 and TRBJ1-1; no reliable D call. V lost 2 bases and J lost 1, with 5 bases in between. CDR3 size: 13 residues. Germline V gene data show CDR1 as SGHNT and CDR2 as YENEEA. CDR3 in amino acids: CASSLQWNTEAFF. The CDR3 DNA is TGTGCCAGCAGCTTACAATGGAACACTGAAGCTTTCTTT.

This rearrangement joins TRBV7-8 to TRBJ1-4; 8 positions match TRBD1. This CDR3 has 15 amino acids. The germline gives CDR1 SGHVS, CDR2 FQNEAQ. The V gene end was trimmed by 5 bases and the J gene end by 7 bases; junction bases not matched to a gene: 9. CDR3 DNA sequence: TGTGCCAGCAGCAGAGACAGGGGTAGTAGTGAAAAACTGTTTTTT. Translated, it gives CASSRDRGSSEKLFF.

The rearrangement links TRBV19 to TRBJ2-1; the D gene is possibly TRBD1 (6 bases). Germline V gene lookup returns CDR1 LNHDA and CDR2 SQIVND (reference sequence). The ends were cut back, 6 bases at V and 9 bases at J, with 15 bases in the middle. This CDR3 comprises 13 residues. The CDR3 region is CASRGTGFGEQFF. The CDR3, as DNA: TGTGCCAGTAGGGGAACAGGGTTCGGTGAGCAGTTCTTC.

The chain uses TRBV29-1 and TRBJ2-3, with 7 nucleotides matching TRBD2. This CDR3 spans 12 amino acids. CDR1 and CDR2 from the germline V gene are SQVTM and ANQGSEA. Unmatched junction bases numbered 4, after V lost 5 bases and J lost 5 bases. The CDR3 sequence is CSVTGEGDTQYF. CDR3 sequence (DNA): TGCAGCGTTACTGGGGAGGGAGATACGCAGTATTTT.

The CDR3 region has the DNA TGTGCCAGCAGCCCGGGAAGGGGGCTCGGAGAAACCTACAATGAGCAGTTCTTC. This gives the protein CASSPGRGLGETYNEQFF. The V gene is TRBV21-1, the J gene TRBJ2-1; the table assigns TRBD1, which was not confirmed against the DNA. TRBV21-1 is reported as a pseudogene. The CDR3 is 18 residues long.

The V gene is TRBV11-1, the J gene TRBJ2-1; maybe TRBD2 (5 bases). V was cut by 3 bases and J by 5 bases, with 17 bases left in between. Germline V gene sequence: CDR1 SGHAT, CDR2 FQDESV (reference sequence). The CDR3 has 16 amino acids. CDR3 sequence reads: CASSFEERLNHNEQFF. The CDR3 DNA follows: TGTGCCAGCAGCTTTGAAGAGCGGTTAAATCACAATGAGCAGTTCTTC.

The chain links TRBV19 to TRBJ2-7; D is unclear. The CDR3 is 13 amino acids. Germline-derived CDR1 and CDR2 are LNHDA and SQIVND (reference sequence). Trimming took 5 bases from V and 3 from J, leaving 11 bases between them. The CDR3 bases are TGTGCCAGTAGTCGTTTCGGGTTCTACGAGCAGTACTTC. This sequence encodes CASSRFGFYEQYF.

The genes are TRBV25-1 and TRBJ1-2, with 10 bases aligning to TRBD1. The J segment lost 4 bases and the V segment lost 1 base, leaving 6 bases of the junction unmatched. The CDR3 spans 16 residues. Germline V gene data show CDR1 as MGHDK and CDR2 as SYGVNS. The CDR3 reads CASSEFRTGGVYGYTF. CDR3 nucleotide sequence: TGTGCCAGCAGTGAATTCAGGACAGGGGGGGTCTATGGCTACACCTTC.

In DNA form, the CDR3 reads TGTGCCAGCAGAGGGACAGAAAGTTACGAGCAGTACTTC. Encoded protein: CASRGTESYEQYF. V usage is TRBV6-1 and J usage is TRBJ2-7; TRBD1 agrees at 7 bases. The CDR3 sequence is 13 residues long. The V gene's germline CDR1 is MNHNS and CDR2 SASEGT. The V gene end was trimmed by 6 bases and the J gene end by 4 bases; junction bases not matched to a gene: 6.

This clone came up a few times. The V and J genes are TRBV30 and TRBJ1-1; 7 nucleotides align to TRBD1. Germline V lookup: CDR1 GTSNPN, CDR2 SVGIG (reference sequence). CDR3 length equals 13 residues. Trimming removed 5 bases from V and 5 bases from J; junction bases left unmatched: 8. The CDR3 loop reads CAWVPGQSTEAFF. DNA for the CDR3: TGTGCCTGGGTGCCGGGACAGAGTACTGAAGCTTTCTTT. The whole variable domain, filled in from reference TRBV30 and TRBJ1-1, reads SQTIHQWPATLVQPVGSPLSLECTVEGTSNPNLYWYRQAAGRGLQLLFYSVGIGQISSEVPQNLSASRPQDRQFILSSKKLLLSDSGFYLCAWVPGQSTEAFFGQGTRLTVV.